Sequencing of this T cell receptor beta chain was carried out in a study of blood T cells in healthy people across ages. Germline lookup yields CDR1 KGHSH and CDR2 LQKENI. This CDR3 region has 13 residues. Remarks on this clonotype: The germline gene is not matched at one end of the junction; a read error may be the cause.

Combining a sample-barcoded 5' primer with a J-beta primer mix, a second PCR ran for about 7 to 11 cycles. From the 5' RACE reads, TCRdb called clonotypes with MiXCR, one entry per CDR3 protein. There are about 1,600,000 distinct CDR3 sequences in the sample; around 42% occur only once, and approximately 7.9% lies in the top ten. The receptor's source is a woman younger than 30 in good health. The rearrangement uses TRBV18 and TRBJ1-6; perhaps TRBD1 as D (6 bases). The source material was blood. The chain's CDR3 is CASSPGDNSLLHF. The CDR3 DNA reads TGTGCCAGCTCACCGGGGGACAATTCACTCCTCCACTTT. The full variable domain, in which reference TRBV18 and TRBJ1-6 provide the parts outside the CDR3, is NAGVMQNPRHLVRRRGQEARLRCSPMKGHSHVYWYRQLPEEGLKFMVYLQKENIIDESGMPKERFSAEFPKEGPSILRIQQVVRGDSAAYFCASSPGDNSLLHFGNGTRLTVT.